Given below is one TCR beta chain in context. Sequencing used immunoSEQ multiplex PCR; TCRdb keeps in-frame clones, though not all of them. Of under 75,000 clones listed, approximately 86% are singletons. This record comes from a study of blood T cell repertoires in COVID-19. The V end was cut by 3 bases, the J end by 5 bases, with 10 bases between. CDR1 is SGDLS and CDR2 is YYNGEE in the germline V gene. There are 13 residues in the CDR3. This chain joins TRBV9 and TRBJ2-3; D is unclear. This TCR derives from a middle-aged man with active COVID-19. Sequencing used peripheral blood. DNA of the CDR3: TGTGCCAGCAGCGATCTCTCCTTAGATACGCAGTATTTT. It codes for CASSDLSLDTQYF.